Presented here are 18 T cell receptor beta chains from one specimen sequenced in a study of graft-versus-host responses after intestinal transplantation. The antigens for these receptors are not known. Measured with immunoSEQ multiplex PCR; TCRdb has only the in-frame clones, and not every one. The data hold more than 65,000 clones, with approximately 89% observed a single time. The sample in question was unstimulated CD8+ T cells sorted from spleen or lymph node cells, obtained before transplant. These TCRs come from a human donor who was the organ donor for an intestinal transplant.

CDR3 sequence: CASGPGHRYEQYF. CDR3 DNA sequence: TGTGCCAGCGGACCGGGACACCGCTACGAGCAGTACTTC. The chain joins TRBV14 to TRBJ2-7, with a possible D match to TRBD1 (6 bases). Germline CDR1 SGHDN, CDR2 FVKESK. This CDR3 spans 13 amino acids. Trimming took off 8 bases at V and 3 bases at J, with 14 bases between the two ends.

The V gene is TRBV6-5, the J gene TRBJ2-5; tentatively, D is TRBD1 or TRBD2 (5 bases each). From germline, CDR1 is MNHEY and CDR2 SVGAGI. This CDR3 is 14 amino acids long. V lost 1 base to trimming and J lost 2 bases, with 8 bases between them. For the CDR3, the DNA is TGTGCCAGCAGTTACTACGGGGCGCAAGAGACCCAGTACTTC. This sequence encodes CASSYYGAQETQYF.

This clone showed up just once. This chain links TRBV4-1 with TRBJ2-1; 8 bases align to TRBD1. This CDR3 comprises 15 residues. The V gene end was trimmed by 5 bases and the J gene end by 6 bases; junction bases not matched to a gene: 9. CDR1 MGHRA and CDR2 YSYEKL come from the germline V gene. The DNA of the CDR3 is TGCGCCAGCAGCGCTAAACAGGGGGTCTTCAATGAGCAGTTCTTC. Translating it yields CASSAKQGVFNEQFF.

The rearrangement links TRBV7-9 to TRBJ2-1, with 8 bases lining up with TRBD2. CDR3 length equals 17 residues. The ends lost 5 bases at V and 0 bases at J; junction bases unmatched: 9. Germline assignment: CDR1 SEHNR and CDR2 FQNEAQ (reference sequence). The CDR3: CASSTPTSDNSYNEQFF. CDR3 nucleotide sequence: TGTGCCAGCAGCACCCCGACTAGCGATAACTCCTACAATGAGCAGTTCTTC.

J is TRBJ2-1 and V is TRBV6-5; possibly TRBD2 for D (7 bases). The ends were cut back, 3 bases at V and 5 bases at J, with 14 bases in the middle. Germline V gene lookup returns CDR1 MNHEY and CDR2 SVGAGI. This CDR3 has 15 amino acids. This chain's CDR3 is CASSYSSGGNNEQFF. The DNA for the CDR3 is TGTGCCAGCAGTTATTCCTCGGGGGGCAACAATGAGCAGTTCTTC.

The chain combines TRBV5-3 with TRBJ1-1; the match to TRBD1 covers 7 bases. TRBV5-3 is reported as an ORF; its role is uncertain. This CDR3 contains 13 residues. V trimming: 9 bases; J trimming: 0 bases; junction bases outside the gene matches: 5. As DNA, the CDR3 is TGTGCCACAACGACAGGGCTGAACACTGAAGCTTTCTTT. It encodes CATTTGLNTEAFF.

This chain links TRBV27 with TRBJ2-1; no firm D call. The V end lost 6 bases, the J end lost 5 bases, and 20 bases lay between the germline ends. CDR3 length: 16 residues. CDR1 is MNHEY and CDR2 is SMNVEV in the germline V gene (reference sequence). CDR3 sequence: CASRLRIGEQDNEQFF. The CDR3 DNA is TGTGCCAGCAGACTAAGGATAGGAGAACAAGACAATGAGCAGTTCTTC.

This chain's CDR3 is CASSLAGGASSYNEQFF. The DNA for the CDR3 is TGCGCCAGCAGCTTGGCCGGCGGGGCTAGCTCCTACAATGAGCAGTTCTTC. The chain has TRBV5-1 and TRBJ2-1; D might be TRBD2 (6 bases). Trimming took off 0 bases at V and 0 bases at J, with 13 bases between the two ends. CDR1 SGHRS and CDR2 YFSETQ come from the germline V gene. This CDR3 is built from 17 residues.

This clone appeared a single time. The chain carries TRBV11-2 and TRBJ2-5; tentative D call: TRBD1 (6 bases). TRBJ2-7 explains the end of the DNA better; the J call may be wrong. CDR3 size: 14 residues. The germline gives CDR1 SGHAT, CDR2 FQNNGV. The CDR3 loop reads CASSSDGTPYEQYF. The CDR3 bases are TGTGCCAGCAGCTCCGATGGGACACCCTACGAGCAGTACTTC.

This clone was seen only once. The chain combines TRBV18 with TRBJ2-1, with 7 bases identical to TRBD2. V gave up 2 bases and J gave up 3 bases; unmatched junction bases: 7. CDR1 and CDR2 from the germline V gene are KGHSH and LQKENI. The CDR3 length is 16 residues. Here the CDR3 DNA reads TGTGCCAGCTCACCAGAGATTAGGACTAGCTACAATGAGCAGTTCTTC. Its protein is CASSPEIRTSYNEQFF. The full variable domain, completed using reference TRBV18 and TRBJ2-1, is NAGVMQNPRHLVRRRGQEARLRCSPMKGHSHVYWYRQLPEEGLKFMVYLQKENIIDESGMPKERFSAEFPKEGPSILRIQQVVRGDSAAYFCASSPEIRTSYNEQFFGPGTRLTVL.

The chain couples TRBV10-2 to TRBJ2-3; 7 nucleotides line up with TRBD1. The CDR3 runs 11 residues. J gave up 9 bases and V 3 bases, and 0 bases lay outside the gene matches. Germline V gives CDR1 WSHSY, CDR2 SAAADI. In DNA form, the CDR3 reads TGCGCCAGCAGTGAAGGGGGCACGCAGTATTTT. This translates into CASSEGGTQYF.

This sequence joins TRBV28 and TRBJ2-7, with D perhaps matching TRBD2 (5 bases). The V end was cut by 6 bases, the J end by 1 base, with 16 bases between. The CDR3 runs to 15 residues. The germline gives CDR1 MDHEN, CDR2 SYDVKM. The CDR3 loop is CASSGLEWESYEQYF. The CDR3 DNA is TGTGCCAGCAGCGGCCTTGAGTGGGAGTCCTACGAGCAGTACTTC.

The gene calls are TRBV9 and TRBJ2-1, with a weak D call TRBD1 (6 bases). Germline V gene data show CDR1 as SGDLS and CDR2 as YYNGEE. This CDR3 comprises 15 residues. V was cut by 4 bases and J by 0 bases, with 11 bases left in between. CDR3 in amino acids: CASSPRGDSYNEQFF. The CDR3 nucleotides read TGTGCCAGCAGCCCCAGGGGAGACTCCTACAATGAGCAGTTCTTC.

The chain recombines TRBV18 with TRBJ1-5; no clear D gene. Germline V gene data show CDR1 as KGHSH and CDR2 as LQKENI. Trimming pared 2 bases from V and 8 bases from J, leaving 22 bases between. The CDR3 extends over 17 amino acids. CDR3: CASSPTGKGSLLEPQHF. The CDR3 DNA follows: TGTGCCAGCTCACCAACCGGAAAAGGGAGTCTTCTCGAGCCCCAGCATTTT.

The chain couples TRBV19 to TRBJ1-2, with D unclear. CDR1 and CDR2 (germline): LNHDA, SQIVND (reference sequence). V lost 8 bases to trimming and J lost 7 bases, with 11 bases between them. The CDR3 totals 11 residues. This CDR3 is CASQGLSGYTF. The CDR3 nucleotides read TGTGCCAGTCAAGGGCTCTCTGGCTACACCTTC.

The V call is TRBV19, the J call TRBJ1-1; D is perhaps TRBD1 (5 bases). Germline V gene lookup returns CDR1 LNHDA and CDR2 SQIVND (reference sequence). The germline V and J ends were trimmed by 4 bases and 4 bases, with 13 bases remaining between them. CDR3 size: 14 residues. As DNA, the CDR3 is TGTGCCAGTAGTAACCAGGGTAGGGGCACTGAAGCTTTCTTT. This translates into CASSNQGRGTEAFF.

V usage is TRBV27 and J usage is TRBJ2-5; D possibly corresponds to TRBD1 (6 bases). The CDR3 contains 13 residues. V was pared by 6 bases and J by 6 bases, with 14 bases between. CDR1 and CDR2 (germline): MNHEY, SMNVEV (reference sequence). CDR3 residues: CASRPRQEQTQYF. In DNA, the CDR3 is TGTGCCAGCAGACCGCGACAGGAACAGACCCAGTACTTC.

This rearrangement joins TRBV6-1 to TRBJ2-7; D is uncertain. There are 16 residues in the CDR3. V lost 3 bases, J lost 3 bases, and 18 bases lay in between. Germline V gene data show CDR1 as MNHNS and CDR2 as SASEGT. In DNA form, the CDR3 reads TGTGCCAGCAGTGACCCCGGGCTGGATCTGTACTACGAGCAGTACTTC. Translation gives CASSDPGLDLYYEQYF.